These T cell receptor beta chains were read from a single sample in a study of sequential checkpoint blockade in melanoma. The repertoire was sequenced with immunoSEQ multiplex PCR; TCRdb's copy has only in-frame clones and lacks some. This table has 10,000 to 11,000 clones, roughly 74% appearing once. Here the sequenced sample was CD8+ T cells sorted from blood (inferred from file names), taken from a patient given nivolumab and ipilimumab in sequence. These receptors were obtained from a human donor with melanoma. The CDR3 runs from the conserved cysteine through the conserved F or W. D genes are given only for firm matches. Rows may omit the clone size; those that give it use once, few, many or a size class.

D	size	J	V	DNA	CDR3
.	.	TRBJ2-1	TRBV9	TGTGCCAGCAGCGTAGAGGTCCGGGATGAGCAGTTCTTC	CASSVEVRDEQFF
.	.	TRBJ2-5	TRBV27	TGTGCCAGCAGTCCTGAACCAGCGGAACCTCTGGAGACCCAGTACTTC	CASSPEPAEPLETQYF
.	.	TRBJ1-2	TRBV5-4	TGTGCCAGCAGCTTGAAGTGGAGTCCGGATGGCTACACCTTC	CASSLKWSPDGYTF
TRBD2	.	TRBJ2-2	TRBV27	TGTGCCAGCAGTCAGGGACTAGCGGGAGCAGGCACCGGGGAGCTGTTTTTT	CASSQGLAGAGTGELFF
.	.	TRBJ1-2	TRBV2	TGTGCCAGCAGTGAAGCGCCGAGCGGGGCCTCTTCAGGCTACACCTTC	CASSEAPSGASSGYTF
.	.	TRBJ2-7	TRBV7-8	TGTGCCAGCAGCTCCGACACCTACGAGCAGTACTTC	CASSSDTYEQYF
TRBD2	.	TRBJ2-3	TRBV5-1	TGCGCCAGCAGCTTGGCCTTGGCGGGAGGGACCGCAGATACGCAGTATTTT	CASSLALAGGTADTQYF
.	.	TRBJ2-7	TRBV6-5	TGTGCCAGCAGTTACGACCGGAGGCCCTACGAGCAGTACTTC	CASSYDRRPYEQYF
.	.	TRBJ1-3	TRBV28	TGTGCCAGCAGTTATACAGGGACTAGAGGAAACACCATATATTTT	CASSYTGTRGNTIYF
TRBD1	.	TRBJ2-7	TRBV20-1	TGCAGTGCGCCGGGACAGTACGAGCAGTACTTC	CSAPGQYEQYF
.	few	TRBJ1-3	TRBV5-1	TGCGCCAGCAGCTTAACTGCCCAGGGCTCTGGAAACACCATATATTTT	CASSLTAQGSGNTIYF
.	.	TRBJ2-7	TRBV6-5	TGTGCCAGCAGATATGGACTAACGGGAGCATACGAGCAGTACTTC	CASRYGLTGAYEQYF
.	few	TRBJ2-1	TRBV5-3	TGTGCCAGAAGCTGGGTGACTGACGCTAGGCAGTTCTTC	CARSWVTDARQFF
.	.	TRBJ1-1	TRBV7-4	TGTGCCAGCAGAAAGACGTGGCAGGGCCACACTGAAGCTTTCTTT	CASRKTWQGHTEAFF
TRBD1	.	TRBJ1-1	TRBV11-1	TGTGCCAGCAGTCTCAGGGGGCTTAACACTGAAGCTTTCTTT	CASSLRGLNTEAFF
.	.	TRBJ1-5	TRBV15	TGTGCCTCCAGCGCCCAGGGCAATCAGCCCCAGCATTTT	CASSAQGNQPQHF
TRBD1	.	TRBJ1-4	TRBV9	TGTGCCAGCAGCCCTTCGACAGGGGGCCTGGTCGAAAAACTGTTTTTT	CASSPSTGGLVEKLFF
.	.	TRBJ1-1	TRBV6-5	TGTGCCAGCAGTTACGGAGAGAACACTGAAGCTTTCTTT	CASSYGENTEAFF
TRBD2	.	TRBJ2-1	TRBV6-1	TGTGCCAGCAGGACCATGGGGGGGTCACCCAATGAGCAGTTCTTC	CASRTMGGSPNEQFF
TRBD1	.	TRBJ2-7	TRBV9	TGTGCCAGCAGCTCCGGACAGGGGAAAACCTACGAGCAGTACTTC	CASSSGQGKTYEQYF
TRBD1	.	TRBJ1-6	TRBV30	TGTGCCTGGGGAGCCTATGGGACAGTTTATAATTCACCCCTCCACTTT	CAWGAYGTVYNSPLHF
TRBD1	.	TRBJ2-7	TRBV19	TGTGCCAGTAGGGGGACAGAATTACCGGGGACCTACGAGCAGTACTTC	CASRGTELPGTYEQYF
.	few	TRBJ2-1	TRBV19	TGTGCCAGTACCCCAGCGGAAAGCTCCTACAATGAGCAGTTCTTC	CASTPAESSYNEQFF